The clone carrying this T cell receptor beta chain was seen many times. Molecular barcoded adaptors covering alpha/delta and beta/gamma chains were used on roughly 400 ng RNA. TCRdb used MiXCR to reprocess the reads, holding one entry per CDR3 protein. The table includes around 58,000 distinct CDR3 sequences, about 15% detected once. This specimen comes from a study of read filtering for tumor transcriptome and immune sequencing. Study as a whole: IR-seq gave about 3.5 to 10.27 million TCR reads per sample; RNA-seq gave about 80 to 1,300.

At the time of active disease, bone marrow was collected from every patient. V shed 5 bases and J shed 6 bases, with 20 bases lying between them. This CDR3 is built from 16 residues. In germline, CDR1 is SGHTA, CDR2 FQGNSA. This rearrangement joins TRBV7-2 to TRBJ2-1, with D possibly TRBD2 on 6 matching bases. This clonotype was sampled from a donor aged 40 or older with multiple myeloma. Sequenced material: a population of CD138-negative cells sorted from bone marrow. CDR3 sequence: CASSLLGLAFINEQFF. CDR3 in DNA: TGTGCCAGCAGCCTTTTGGGGCTAGCGTTCATCAATGAGCAGTTCTTC.